This T cell receptor beta chain is from a study of blood T cell repertoires in COVID-19 (dated by TCRdb to 2018 to 2021). Turning to the overall study: The collaborator samples originated in the United States, Italy and Spain and spanned the acute and convalescent phases of COVID-19. The material from the prospective study consisted of cDNA or gDNA derived from T cells, B-cell-depleted T cells, or PBMCs. Subjects who had been exposed to COVID-19, were actively infected with it, or had recovered from it provided the deeply sampled blood TCRbeta repertoires that made up the dataset. The repertoires were made available in a free public database intended to serve as a resource for research on the immune response to SARS-CoV-2. Samples came from the ongoing ImmuneRACE study (first 160 participants) plus 1,254 subjects from 6 global collaborators. A de-identified subject ID, COVID-19 status, age in years and sex were almost always included in the sample metadata. Where available, HLA class I and class II types were obtained from metadata supplied by the sample provider rather than from assay-based typing.

Turning to this clone: The clone's antigen remains unknown. No clone much larger than this one lies a single base away; base qualities are absent.

Whole blood was collected in K2EDTA tubes by collaborating institutions according to the institutions' own protocols. Collaborator samples were shipped for TCRbeta analysis as frozen whole blood, isolated PBMCs, or DNA extracted from either sample type. The germline V gene specifies SGHTS as CDR1 and YDEGEE as CDR2. Including the terminal cysteine and phenylalanine, the CDR3 comprises 15 residues. The sequence is cut down to CDR3 DNA, 45 bases in frame from base 1. Compared with germline, V lacks 0 bases and J lacks 1 base; bases without a gene match: 4. Study-wide findings and limitations: Clinical and demographic metadata were provided uncurated, with the amount varying by source and participant.

TCRbeta CDR3 regions were amplified from genomic DNA using the immunoSEQ Assay, a bias-controlled multiplex PCR. The paper's processing steps were these. Within the assay, amplification of reference gene primers was used to estimate how many nucleated cells each sample contained. Sequence reads were collapsed and filtered to measure the absolute abundance of every unique TCRbeta CDR3 rearrangement. Productive Simpson clonality was computed per sample as the square root of Simpson's diversity index over productive rearrangements. In TCRdb, the immuneACCESS table is reduced to in-frame sequences with V and J assigned. These tables do not hold every clone; where another copy was compared, an unresolved V gene accounts for under half, and the others remain unexplained. Clonal size and the V and J genes are those of that table, whereas D and trimming came from the DNA. The sample table shows some 70,000 clones, and about 91% are seen once. The biggest ten clones account for 6% to 9.5% of the sample.

This TCR came from a human donor in a cohort sampled during active COVID-19. The chain is made from TRBV5-8 and TRBJ2-7, with TRBD1 matching 7 junction bases. The sample comprised peripheral blood. In nucleotides, the sequence is TGTGCCAGCAGCTTGGTACCGGGACAGTCCTACGAGCAGTACTTC. Its protein is CASSLVPGQSYEQYF. With all but the CDR3 taken from the reference TRBV5-8 and TRBJ2-7 genes, the full variable domain is: EAGVTQSPTHLIKTRGQQATLRCSPISGHTSVYWYQQALGLGLQFLLWYDEGEERNRGNFPPRFSGRQFPNYSSELNVNALELEDSALYLCASSLVPGQSYEQYFGPGTRLTVT.